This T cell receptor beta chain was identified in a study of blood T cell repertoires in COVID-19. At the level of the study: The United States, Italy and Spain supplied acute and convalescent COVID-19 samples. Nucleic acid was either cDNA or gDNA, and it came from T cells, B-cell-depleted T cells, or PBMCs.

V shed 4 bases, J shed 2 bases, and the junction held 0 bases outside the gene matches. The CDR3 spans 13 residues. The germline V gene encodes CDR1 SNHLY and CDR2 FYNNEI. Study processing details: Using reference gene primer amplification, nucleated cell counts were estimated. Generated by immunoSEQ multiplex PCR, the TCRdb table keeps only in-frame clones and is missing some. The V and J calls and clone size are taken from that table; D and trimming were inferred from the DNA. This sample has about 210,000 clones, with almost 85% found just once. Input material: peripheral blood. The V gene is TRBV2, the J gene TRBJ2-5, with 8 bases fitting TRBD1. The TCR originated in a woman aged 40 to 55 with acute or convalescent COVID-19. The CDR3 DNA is TGTGCCAGCAGTGGACAGGGGCAAGAGACCCAGTACTTC. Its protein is CASSGQGQETQYF.